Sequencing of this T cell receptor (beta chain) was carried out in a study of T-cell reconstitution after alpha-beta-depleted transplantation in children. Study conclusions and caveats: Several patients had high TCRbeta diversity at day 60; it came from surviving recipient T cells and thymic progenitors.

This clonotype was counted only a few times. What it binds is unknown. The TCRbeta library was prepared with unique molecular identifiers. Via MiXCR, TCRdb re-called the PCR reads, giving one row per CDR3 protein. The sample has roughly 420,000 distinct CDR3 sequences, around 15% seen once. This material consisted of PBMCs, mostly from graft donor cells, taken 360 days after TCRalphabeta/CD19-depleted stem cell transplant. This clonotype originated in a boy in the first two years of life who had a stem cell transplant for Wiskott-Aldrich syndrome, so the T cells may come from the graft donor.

DNA for the CDR3: TGCGCCAGCAGCTTCGGGACGGTGGTGTACGAGCAGTACTTC. Its protein product is CASSFGTVVYEQYF. The J gene is TRBJ2-7, the V gene TRBV5-1; the D gene could be TRBD1 or TRBD2 (5 bases each). V was clipped by 2 bases and J by 4 bases, with 13 bases between them. The CDR3 runs to 14 residues. The germline gives CDR1 SGHRS, CDR2 YFSETQ.